The 27 T cell receptor beta chains reported below all come from one sample, sequenced in a study of T cell changes during pregnancy in multiple sclerosis (dated by TCRdb to between 2019 and 2020). Libraries came from the immunoSEQ multiplex PCR assay. The clones in this table, taken by TCRdb from immuneACCESS, are in-frame only. Not every clone is retained; where verified, under half of the shortfall comes from an unresolved V gene, and the cause of the rest is unknown. The sample yields approximately 50,000 clones; nearly 95% were counted once. Clones ranked in the top ten supply around 0.6% of the sample. Source: CD4+ T cells from peripheral blood mononuclear cells, taken after pregnancy. Source of these receptors: a female donor in good health, enrolled as a control in a pregnancy study.

The chain joins TRBV30 to TRBJ1-4, with D perhaps matching TRBD1 (5 bases). This CDR3 is 11 amino acids long. Germline assignment: CDR1 GTSNPN and CDR2 SVGIG (reference sequence). The CDR3 protein is CVGARNEKLFF. The CDR3 nucleotides read TGTGTAGGGGCCCGAAATGAAAAACTGTTTTTT.

This chain links TRBV18 with TRBJ2-2, with D unclear. The germline CDR1 and CDR2 sequences are KGHSH and LQKENI. Trimming removed 1 base from V and 2 bases from J, with 8 bases in between. The CDR3 covers 15 residues. The chain's CDR3 is CASSPLSTNTGELFF. The CDR3 DNA sequence: TGTGCCAGCTCACCACTGTCCACAAACACCGGGGAGCTGTTTTTT.

The chain is built from TRBV6-5 and TRBJ2-5, with 7 positions matching TRBD1. The CDR3 runs 14 residues. Germline CDR1 and CDR2: MNHEY and SVGAGI. V lost 5 bases, J lost 5 bases, and 8 bases stayed unmatched. CDR3 coding DNA: TGTGCCAGCAGTATGACAAGGGGGCGGGAGACCCAGTACTTC. Translation gives CASSMTRGRETQYF.

The rearrangement uses TRBV15 and TRBJ1-2; TRBD1 might be the D (5 bases). V dropped 1 base and J dropped 4 bases, with 10 bases sitting between them. Per the germline V gene, CDR1 is LNHNV and CDR2 is YYDKDF (reference sequence). The CDR3 covers 14 residues. The CDR3 bases are TGTGCCACCAGCAGAGCGGGGGTCGGCTATGGCTACACCTTC. Translating it yields CATSRAGVGYGYTF.

CDR3 protein: CASSLASQRTNEQFF. CDR3 DNA: TGTGCCAGCAGCTTAGCGAGCCAGCGAACCAATGAGCAGTTCTTC. V gene TRBV7-2 combines with J gene TRBJ2-1; D unresolved. The CDR3 is made up of 15 amino acids. Looked up from germline, CDR1 is SGHTA and CDR2 is FQGNSA. Trimming stripped 0 bases from V and 6 bases from J, with 12 bases between.

The rearrangement links TRBV7-3 to TRBJ2-5; no reliable D call. The V end was cut by 3 bases, the J end by 8 bases, with 13 bases between. Germline assignment: CDR1 SGHTA and CDR2 FQGTGA. This CDR3 contains 13 residues. This chain's CDR3 is CASSFSPGFTQYF. CDR3 nucleotides: TGTGCCAGCAGCTTCTCCCCAGGCTTCACCCAGTACTTC. Full variable domain (remainder filled in from reference TRBV7-3 and TRBJ2-5): GAGVSQTPSNKVTEKGKYVELRCDPISGHTALYWYRQSLGQGPEFLIYFQGTGAADDSGLPNDRFFAVRPEGSVSTLKIQRTERGDSAVYLCASSFSPGFTQYFGPGTRLLVL.

The J gene is TRBJ1-1, the V gene TRBV14; D call uncertain. V lost 1 base and J lost 0, with 12 bases in between. Germline values: CDR1 SGHDN, CDR2 FVKESK. The CDR3 is 16 residues long. CDR3: CASSQAYTAMNTEAFF. In DNA form, the CDR3 reads TGTGCCAGCAGCCAAGCGTATACAGCAATGAACACTGAAGCTTTCTTT.

The chain has TRBV7-9 and TRBJ1-5, with D possibly TRBD1 on 6 matching bases. V was trimmed by 4 bases and J by 8 bases, leaving 15 bases between them. Germline CDR1 and CDR2: SEHNR and FQNEAQ (reference sequence). The length of the CDR3 is 14 residues. Here the CDR3 reads CASSSGAGEKPQHF. The CDR3 nucleotides read TGTGCCAGCAGCTCAGGGGCTGGCGAGAAGCCCCAGCATTTT.

This clone has just one count. The genes are TRBV7-3 and TRBJ1-1; 7 bases are a match to TRBD1. The CDR3 is 15 amino acids. With V trimmed by 0 bases and J by 3 bases, 4 bases remained unmatched. The germline V gene has CDR1 SGHTA and CDR2 FQGTGA. In DNA, the CDR3 is TGTGCCAGCAGCTTAACGTTAACAGGGGACACTGAAGCTTTCTTT. This translates into CASSLTLTGDTEAFF.

V and J are TRBV6-5 and TRBJ2-7; TRBD2 is a possible D gene (6 bases). With 0 bases removed from V and 2 bases from J, the gap between germline ends came to 8 bases. This CDR3 spans 14 amino acids. The V gene's germline CDR1 is MNHEY and CDR2 SVGAGI. CDR3 protein: CASSYSSGTYEQYF. The CDR3 DNA sequence: TGTGCCAGCAGTTACTCTAGCGGAACCTACGAGCAGTACTTC.

The V gene is TRBV5-6, the J gene TRBJ1-4; no reliable D call. Germline CDR1 SGHDT, CDR2 YYEEEE. Deletions cut 2 bases from V and 3 bases from J, with 8 bases between. The CDR3 runs to 14 residues. For the CDR3, the DNA is TGTGCCAGCAGCTTCCTACAGTCTAATGAAAAACTGTTTTTT. Its protein product is CASSFLQSNEKLFF.

V is TRBV7-3 and J is TRBJ2-3; 15 positions match TRBD2. V lost 8 bases, J lost 0 bases, and 12 bases stayed unmatched. Per germline, CDR1 SGHTA and CDR2 FQGTGA. The CDR3 sequence is 19 residues long. The CDR3 bases are TGTGCCAGCCGCCAGGTCGGACTAGCGGGGGGGCCAAGCACAGATACGCAGTATTTT. Amino acids: CASRQVGLAGGPSTDTQYF. Full variable domain (rest looked up from reference TRBV7-3 and TRBJ2-3): GAGVSQTPSNKVTEKGKYVELRCDPISGHTALYWYRQSLGQGPEFLIYFQGTGAADDSGLPNDRFFAVRPEGSVSTLKIQRTERGDSAVYLCASRQVGLAGGPSTDTQYFGPGTRLTVL.

The V call is TRBV19, the J call TRBJ1-2; TRBD1 agrees at 9 bases. The CDR3 spans 16 residues. Germline V gene data show CDR1 as LNHDA and CDR2 as SQIVND (reference sequence). J was trimmed by 4 bases and V by 0 bases; bases with no gene match: 6. The CDR3 sequence is CASSIEGQGQIYGYTF. For the CDR3, the DNA is TGTGCCAGTAGTATAGAGGGACAGGGTCAGATCTATGGCTACACCTTC.

The chain employs TRBV27 and TRBJ2-7, with 7 bases aligning to TRBD1. The germline gives CDR1 MNHEY, CDR2 SMNVEV (reference sequence). J was trimmed by 4 bases and V by 5 bases; bases with no gene match: 5. The CDR3 is 13 amino acids. The CDR3 region has the DNA TGTGCCAGCAGTCCTCTACAGGGGTACGAGCAGTACTTC. The encoded protein is CASSPLQGYEQYF.

V is TRBV18 and J is TRBJ1-2; D perhaps matches TRBD1 (6 bases). Germline V CDR1 and CDR2: KGHSH, LQKENI. The CDR3 is made up of 14 amino acids. The V end was cut by 4 bases, the J end by 1 base, with 10 bases between. CDR3 bases: TGTGCCAGCTCACTACAGGGTATTAACTATGGCTACACCTTC. Protein: CASSLQGINYGYTF. Together with reference TRBV18 and TRBJ1-2, the CDR3 gives the full variable domain: NAGVMQNPRHLVRRRGQEARLRCSPMKGHSHVYWYRQLPEEGLKFMVYLQKENIIDESGMPKERFSAEFPKEGPSILRIQQVVRGDSAAYFCASSLQGINYGYTFGSGTRLTVV.

CDR3 bases: TGCAGTGCTAGAGGCGATCAGCCCCAGCATTTT. Translated, it gives CSARGDQPQHF. The V gene is TRBV20-1, the J gene TRBJ1-5, with no clear D. Germline V gene data show CDR1 as DFQATT and CDR2 as SNEGSKA (reference sequence). Trimming shortened V by 1 base and J by 5 bases, and 3 bases separated the two germline ends. The CDR3 runs to 11 residues.

The chain couples TRBV7-2 to TRBJ2-1; D unclear. CDR3 length equals 12 residues. Germline CDR1 SGHTA, CDR2 FQGNSA. Trimming stripped 0 bases from V and 9 bases from J, with 6 bases between. The CDR3 DNA sequence: TGTGCCAGCAGCTTAGCAGGCGGTGAGCAGTTCTTC. Translating gives CASSLAGGEQFF. Filled out from reference TRBV7-2 and TRBJ2-1, the complete variable domain reads GAGVSQSPSNKVTEKGKDVELRCDPISGHTALYWYRQSLGQGLEFLIYFQGNSAPDKSGLPSDRFSAERTGGSVSTLTIQRTQQEDSAVYLCASSLAGGEQFFGPGTRLTVL.

The chain joins TRBV2 to TRBJ1-1; D unclear. CDR1 is SNHLY, CDR2 FYNNEI, per germline. Trimming cost V 4 bases and J 6 bases, with 12 bases left between them. The CDR3 has 13 residues. The CDR3 DNA sequence: TGTGCCAGCAGTGGACGCCTCGAGGCTGAAGCTTTCTTT. Protein: CASSGRLEAEAFF.

This rearrangement joins TRBV9 to TRBJ2-5, with a weak D call TRBD2 (6 bases). CDR1 is SGDLS, CDR2 YYNGEE, per germline. V was cut by 0 bases and J by 5 bases, with 14 bases left in between. This CDR3 region has 15 residues. CDR3 nucleotide sequence: TGTGCCAGCAGCGTAGGCGTCGCGGGGAGCGAGACCCAGTACTTC. Translation: CASSVGVAGSETQYF.

The gene calls are TRBV19 and TRBJ1-4; 10 positions agree with TRBD1. Germline CDR1 is LNHDA and CDR2 is SQIVND (reference sequence). The CDR3 is 14 residues long. The J segment lost 10 bases and the V segment lost 3 bases, leaving 5 bases of the junction unmatched. The CDR3 spells CASSMGQGRGKLFF. DNA for the CDR3: TGTGCCAGTAGTATGGGACAGGGGAGGGGAAAACTGTTTTTT.

This chain joins TRBV7-9 and TRBJ2-3; no definite D call. The ends were cut back, 7 bases at V and 6 bases at J, with 11 bases in the middle. The length of the CDR3 is 12 residues. Germline CDR1 reads SEHNR; CDR2 reads FQNEAQ (reference sequence). Here the CDR3 reads CASNLLTDTQYF. In DNA, the CDR3 is TGTGCCAGCAACTTGCTAACGGATACGCAGTATTTT.

The V and J genes are TRBV2 and TRBJ2-3, with a weak D call TRBD1 (5 bases). This CDR3 region has 14 residues. Deletions cut 7 bases from V and 1 base from J, with 12 bases between. Germline V lookup: CDR1 SNHLY, CDR2 FYNNEI. CDR3 sequence: CASNTGWGTDTQYF. For the CDR3, the DNA is TGTGCCAGCAACACAGGTTGGGGCACAGATACGCAGTATTTT.

The gene calls are TRBV7-9 and TRBJ2-7; D is ambiguous. Trimming cost V 1 base and J 5 bases, with 6 bases left between them. Germline lookup yields CDR1 SEHNR and CDR2 FQNEAQ (reference sequence). The CDR3 loop spans 12 amino acids. CDR3 residues: CASSLEYDEQYF. The CDR3 nucleotides are TGTGCCAGCAGCTTAGAATATGACGAGCAGTACTTC.

This chain connects TRBV30 to TRBJ1-2; maybe TRBD1 (6 bases). From germline, CDR1 is GTSNPN and CDR2 SVGIG (reference sequence). Trimming left V 0 bases short and J 5 bases short, with 28 bases between. This CDR3 is built from 19 residues. The CDR3 reads CAWSVIRDTLPWHRYGYTF. For the CDR3, the DNA is TGTGCCTGGAGTGTAATCCGGGACACCCTTCCGTGGCACCGATATGGCTACACCTTC.

The chain joins TRBV7-2 to TRBJ2-5; no clear D. V gave up 3 bases and J gave up 4 bases, with 3 bases separating them. The CDR3 loop spans 11 amino acids. In germline, CDR1 is SGHTA, CDR2 FQGNSA. The CDR3 DNA reads as TGTGCCAGCAGCTTCCGAGAGACCCAGTACTTC. Residues: CASSFRETQYF.

This chain joins TRBV6-1 and TRBJ1-4; no firm D call. The germline gives CDR1 MNHNS, CDR2 SASEGT. The CDR3 loop spans 13 amino acids. Trimming removed 10 bases at V and 5 bases at J, with 14 bases between. In DNA form, the CDR3 reads TGTGCCACCCGGCGGGCAGTCAATGAAAAACTGTTTTTT. Its translation: CATRRAVNEKLFF.

V usage is TRBV19 and J usage is TRBJ2-7, with 12 bases that match TRBD2. The CDR3 runs to 14 residues. The ends lost 7 bases at V and 0 bases at J; junction bases unmatched: 1. CDR1 LNHDA and CDR2 SQIVND come from the germline V gene (reference sequence). The CDR3 coding sequence is TGTGCCAGTAAGACTAGCGGGAGCTCCTACGAGCAGTACTTC. Translated: CASKTSGSSYEQYF.